This T cell receptor beta chain is from a study of cytomegalovirus exposure and HLA in healthy donors. Turning to the study itself: As an earlier analysis found, roughly 170 million T cells yielded about 120 million unique TCR beta sequences.

This CDR3 contains 14 residues. Trimming at V came to 6 bases and at J to 5 bases, leaving 10 bases not matched to a gene. CDR1 is SQVTM, CDR2 ANQGSEA, per germline. Primers included in the PCR were 60 Vbeta and 13 Jbeta primers. The data were produced by immunoSEQ multiplex PCR, yet TCRdb's version contains in-frame clones alone and is incomplete. The sample has about 150,000 clones; roughly four fifths are singletons. Study-wide points: Later analysis demonstrated an association between a missense DCLRE1C variant and TCR beta V- and J-gene trimming. Analyzed later, most CMV-associated TCR beta chains appeared HLA-restricted.

Concerning this clone itself: Its specificity is unknown.

This sequence was found in a young man in good health and CMV-seronegative. The V gene is TRBV29-1, the J gene TRBJ2-5, with 9 bases fitting TRBD1. Specimen: PBMCs. This CDR3 reads CSVDLDRGHETQYF. The DNA for the CDR3 is TGCAGCGTAGACCTGGACAGGGGCCACGAGACCCAGTACTTC.